This T cell receptor beta chain appears in the sequencing data of a study of blood T cell repertoires in COVID-19. Study-wide context: Samples of COVID-19 (acute and convalescent) were obtained from the United States, Italy and Spain. PBMCs, B-cell-depleted T cells, or T cells were the source of the cDNA or gDNA that made up the material.

Followed longitudinally, the Seattle patients had been enrolled during active infection. The authors' processing: The authors estimated nucleated cell counts from reference gene primer amplification. Produced via immunoSEQ multiplex PCR; TCRdb's table is partial and in-frame only. That table supplies the V and J calls and clone size; D and trimming were determined from the DNA. The sample lists around 440,000 clones, around 88% occurring once. V lost 1 base to trimming and J lost 5 bases; unmatched junction nucleotides: 6. This CDR3 has 15 amino acids. CDR1 SQVTM and CDR2 ANQGSEA come from the germline V gene.

The sample consisted of peripheral blood. This receptor was identified in a woman aged 45-60 years with COVID-19, enrolled during active disease. The V call is TRBV29-1, the J call TRBJ2-3; the match to TRBD2 covers 10 bases. The CDR3 DNA follows: TGCAGCGTTGAAGGAAGCGGGGGGGCAAGAGATACGCAGTATTTT. Translated: CSVEGSGGARDTQYF.